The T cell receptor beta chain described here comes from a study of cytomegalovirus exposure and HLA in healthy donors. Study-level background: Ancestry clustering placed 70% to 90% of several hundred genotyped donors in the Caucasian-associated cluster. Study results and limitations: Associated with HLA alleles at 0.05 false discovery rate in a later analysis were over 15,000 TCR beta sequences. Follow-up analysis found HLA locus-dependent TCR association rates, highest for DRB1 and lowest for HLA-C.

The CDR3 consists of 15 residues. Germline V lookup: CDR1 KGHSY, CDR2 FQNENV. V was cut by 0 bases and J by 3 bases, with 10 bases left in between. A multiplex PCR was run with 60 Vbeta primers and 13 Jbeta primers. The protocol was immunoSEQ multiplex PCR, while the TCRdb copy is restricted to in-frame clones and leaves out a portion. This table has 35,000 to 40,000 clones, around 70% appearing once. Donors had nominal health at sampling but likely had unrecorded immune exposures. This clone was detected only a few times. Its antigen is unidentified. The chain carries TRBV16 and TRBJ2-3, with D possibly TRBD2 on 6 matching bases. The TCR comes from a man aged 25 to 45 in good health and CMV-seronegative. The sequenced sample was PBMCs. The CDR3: CASSQSAGSTDTQYF. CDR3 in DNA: TGTGCCAGCAGCCAATCGGCGGGGTCAACAGATACGCAGTATTTT. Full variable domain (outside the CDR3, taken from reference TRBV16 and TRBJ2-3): GEEVAQTPKHLVRGEGQKAKLYCAPIKGHSYVFWYQQVLKNEFKFLISFQNENVFDETGMPKERFSAKCLPNSPCSLEIQATKLEDSAVYFCASSQSAGSTDTQYFGPGTRLTVL.